Following are 20 T cell receptor beta chains from one sample sequenced in a study of CD8+ T cells in alopecia areata. Treatment described: oral pan-JAK inhibitor, 5-10 mg twice daily. RNA extraction was followed by reverse transcription into cDNA, which acted as the sequencing template. Generated by immunoSEQ multiplex PCR, the TCRdb table keeps only in-frame clones and is missing some. This table holds about 260,000 clones, approximately 60% found once. This specimen was CD4+ T cells sorted from blood, taken between weeks 51 and 54, from a patient treated with tofacitinib. The receptors come from a human donor with alopecia areata.

This chain links TRBV11-3 with TRBJ2-1; 9 bases are shared with TRBD2. CDR3 size: 15 residues. V was pared by 3 bases and J by 1 base, with 1 base of the junction left unmatched. In germline, CDR1 is SGHNT, CDR2 YENEEA. The CDR3 DNA follows: TGTGCCAGCAGCTTCCTAGCGGGATCCTACAATGAGCAGTTCTTC. Protein product: CASSFLAGSYNEQFF.

This clone appeared once. Additional DNA sequences in this sample encode the identical CDR3. The chain joins TRBV7-9 to TRBJ2-5; no firm D call. This CDR3 is 12 amino acids long. Trimming took off 2 bases at V and 0 bases at J, with 1 base between the two ends. Per germline, CDR1 SEHNR and CDR2 FQNEAQ (reference sequence). The DNA for the CDR3 is TGTGCCAGCAGCTTAAACCAAGAGACCCAGTACTTC. Protein product: CASSLNQETQYF.

The rearrangement joins TRBV2 to TRBJ2-5; D not certain. The CDR3 runs to 12 residues. The germline gives CDR1 SNHLY, CDR2 FYNNEI. V dropped 2 bases and J dropped 4 bases, with 5 bases sitting between them. CDR3 coding DNA: TGTGCCAGCAGTGAATGGGTAGAGACCCAGTACTTC. Encoded protein: CASSEWVETQYF.

This clone was detected a few times. The chain joins TRBV29-1 to TRBJ2-3; D is unresolved. Germline-derived CDR1 and CDR2 are SQVTM and ANQGSEA. V was pared by 6 bases and J by 4 bases, with 8 bases between. The CDR3 consists of 11 residues. In DNA, the CDR3 is TGCAGCGTCTTGGCCCCAGATACGCAGTATTTT. This gives the protein CSVLAPDTQYF.

V gene TRBV5-1 combines with J gene TRBJ1-1; 9 bases agree with TRBD1. The CDR3 spans 14 residues. Trimming cost V 1 base and J 4 bases; bases outside gene matches: 2. Germline values: CDR1 SGHRS, CDR2 YFSETQ. Here the CDR3 DNA reads TGCGCCAGCAGCTTGTACAGGGGGCTCACTGAAGCTTTCTTT. Translated, it gives CASSLYRGLTEAFF.

This rearrangement joins TRBV9 to TRBJ1-1; D possibly corresponds to TRBD1 (6 bases). From germline, CDR1 is SGDLS and CDR2 YYNGEE. CDR3 length equals 16 residues. Trimming cost V 4 bases and J 0 bases, with 16 bases left between them. CDR3 region: CASSPRGPNMNTEAFF. The CDR3 DNA sequence: TGTGCCAGCAGCCCCAGGGGCCCAAACATGAACACTGAAGCTTTCTTT.

This sequence joins TRBV29-1 and TRBJ2-5, with D perhaps matching TRBD1 or TRBD2 (5 bases each). Germline V gene lookup returns CDR1 SQVTM and CDR2 ANQGSEA. Trimming removed 8 bases at V and 2 bases at J, with 18 bases between. The CDR3 extends over 14 amino acids. CDR3 nucleotides: TGCAGCTTCAATTCCGGGACGGATCAAGAGACCCAGTACTTC. The encoded protein is CSFNSGTDQETQYF.

Of note for this clone: Mismatch with germline at one junction end may stem from a read error. The chain couples TRBV5-1 to TRBJ2-3; D unresolved. Per germline, CDR1 SGHRS and CDR2 YFSETQ. This CDR3 contains 14 residues. The CDR3 is CACSHAAPADTQYF. CDR3 DNA: TGCGCCTGCAGCCATGCAGCGCCGGCAGATACGCAGTATTTT.

The rearrangement joins TRBV25-1 to TRBJ2-1; maybe TRBD2 (5 bases). CDR1 and CDR2 from the germline V gene are MGHDK and SYGVNS. The CDR3 consists of 11 residues. The germline V and J ends were trimmed by 8 bases and 5 bases, with 7 bases remaining between them. Here the CDR3 DNA reads TGTGCCAGCTGGGAGAACAATGAGCAGTTCTTC. Translation: CASWENNEQFF. The complete variable domain, with remaining parts taken from reference TRBV25-1 and TRBJ2-1, reads EADIYQTPRYLVIGTGKKITLECSQTMGHDKMYWYQQDPGMELHLIHYSYGVNSTEKGDLSSESTVSRIRTEHFPLTLESARPSHTSQYLCASWENNEQFFGPGTRLTVL.

V usage is TRBV4-3 and J usage is TRBJ2-1; 9 bases are a match to TRBD1. The CDR3 has 16 amino acids. Germline CDR1 is LGHNA and CDR2 is YSLEER. Unmatched junction bases numbered 5, after V lost 1 base and J lost 4 bases. The CDR3 sequence: CASSQVGTGPYNEQFF. The CDR3 DNA follows: TGCGCCAGCAGCCAAGTCGGGACAGGGCCTTACAATGAGCAGTTCTTC.

This clone was seen at least ten times. This chain connects TRBV11-2 to TRBJ1-1, with D possibly matching TRBD1 (6 bases). Trimming shortened V by 7 bases and J by 6 bases, and 18 bases separated the two germline ends. Germline loops: CDR1 SGHAT, CDR2 FQNNGV. This CDR3 contains 14 residues. The CDR3 loop is CASKTDSGYPEAFF. The DNA of the CDR3 is TGTGCCAGCAAGACGGACAGTGGGTACCCTGAAGCTTTCTTT.

The chain recombines TRBV9 with TRBJ2-4, with D unresolved. The V and J ends lost 0 bases and 6 bases respectively, with 10 bases between them. Per the germline V gene, CDR1 is SGDLS and CDR2 is YYNGEE. This CDR3 comprises 14 residues. CDR3: CASSVGRAGNIQYF. CDR3 sequence (DNA): TGTGCCAGCAGCGTAGGAAGGGCCGGAAACATTCAGTACTTC. The full variable domain, its missing parts supplied by reference TRBV9 and TRBJ2-4, is DSGVTQTPKHLITATGQRVTLRCSPRSGDLSVYWYQQSLDQGLQFLIQYYNGEERAKGNILERFSAQQFPDLHSELNLSSLELGDSALYFCASSVGRAGNIQYFGAGTRLSVL.

V usage is TRBV12-5 and J usage is TRBJ2-2, with D possibly matching TRBD2 (5 bases). V gave up 6 bases and J gave up 4 bases, with 12 bases separating them. The CDR3 contains 14 residues. The germline V gene encodes CDR1 LGHNT and CDR2 FRNRAP. The CDR3 DNA follows: TGTGCTAGTGGCCCCTCCCTAGCCACCGGGGAGCTGTTTTTT. It specifies CASGPSLATGELFF. The whole variable domain, remainder taken from reference TRBV12-5 and TRBJ2-2, is DARVTQTPRHKVTEMGQEVTMRCQPILGHNTVFWYRQTMMQGLELLAYFRNRAPLDDSGMPKDRFSAEMPDATLATLKIQPSEPRDSAVYFCASGPSLATGELFFGEGSRLTVL.

The J gene is TRBJ2-3, the V gene TRBV14, with unresolved D. V was trimmed by 1 base and J by 8 bases, leaving 7 bases between them. The CDR3 is made up of 12 amino acids. The germline gives CDR1 SGHDN, CDR2 FVKESK. In DNA, the CDR3 is TGTGCCAGCAGCCAAGTGCATCGTACGCAGTATTTT. It encodes CASSQVHRTQYF.

The chain uses TRBV30 and TRBJ2-4; TRBD2 might be the D (5 bases). Trimming left V 5 bases short and J 0 bases short, with 11 bases between. CDR1 is GTSNPN, CDR2 SVGIG, per germline (reference sequence). This CDR3 comprises 14 residues. The CDR3: CAWEDGLAKNIQYF. CDR3 coding DNA: TGTGCCTGGGAGGACGGACTAGCCAAAAACATTCAGTACTTC.

This chain links TRBV5-1 with TRBJ2-7; D could derive from TRBD1 or TRBD2 (5 bases each). Trimming removed 4 bases at V and 0 bases at J, with 14 bases between. This CDR3 is built from 15 residues. The germline gives CDR1 SGHRS, CDR2 YFSETQ. Here the CDR3 reads CASSGGTAPSYEQYF. Written as DNA, the CDR3 is TGCGCCAGCAGCGGTGGGACGGCGCCCTCCTACGAGCAGTACTTC.

The chain carries TRBV30 and TRBJ1-2, with D possibly matching TRBD1 (5 bases). The CDR3 contains 12 residues. V lost 2 bases, J lost 4 bases, and 8 bases lay in between. Germline values: CDR1 GTSNPN, CDR2 SVGIG (reference sequence). The DNA for the CDR3 is TGTGCCTGGAGTACCGGGGGCTATGGCTACACCTTC. As protein: CAWSTGGYGYTF.

The rearrangement uses TRBV25-1 and TRBJ2-5; 9 bases agree with TRBD1. With 4 bases clipped from V and 5 bases from J, the junction kept 8 bases outside the gene matches. CDR1 MGHDK and CDR2 SYGVNS come from the germline V gene. This CDR3 contains 15 residues. CDR3 bases: TGTGCCAGCAGTGCAGGGACAGGGAACTACGAGACCCAGTACTTC. Amino acids: CASSAGTGNYETQYF. The full variable domain, rest sourced from reference TRBV25-1 and TRBJ2-5, is EADIYQTPRYLVIGTGKKITLECSQTMGHDKMYWYQQDPGMELHLIHYSYGVNSTEKGDLSSESTVSRIRTEHFPLTLESARPSHTSQYLCASSAGTGNYETQYFGPGTRLLVL.

The chain is built from TRBV30 and TRBJ1-2, with a possible D match to TRBD1 (6 bases). This CDR3 is built from 14 residues. CDR1 and CDR2 (germline): GTSNPN, SVGIG (reference sequence). V was cut by 4 bases and J by 6 bases, with 18 bases left in between. The CDR3 is CAWTPPSRGDGYTF. CDR3 coding DNA: TGTGCCTGGACCCCACCCTCCAGGGGAGATGGCTACACCTTC.

This clone was observed a few times. The CDR3 coding sequence is TGTGCCAGCAGCTCACAGGGTTCTGAGACCCAGTACTTC. This codes for CASSSQGSETQYF. V and J are TRBV13 and TRBJ2-5; D may be TRBD1 (6 bases). Germline CDR1 is PRHDT and CDR2 is FYEKMQ (reference sequence). The CDR3 spans 13 residues. Trimming took 4 bases from V and 5 from J, leaving 11 bases between them.